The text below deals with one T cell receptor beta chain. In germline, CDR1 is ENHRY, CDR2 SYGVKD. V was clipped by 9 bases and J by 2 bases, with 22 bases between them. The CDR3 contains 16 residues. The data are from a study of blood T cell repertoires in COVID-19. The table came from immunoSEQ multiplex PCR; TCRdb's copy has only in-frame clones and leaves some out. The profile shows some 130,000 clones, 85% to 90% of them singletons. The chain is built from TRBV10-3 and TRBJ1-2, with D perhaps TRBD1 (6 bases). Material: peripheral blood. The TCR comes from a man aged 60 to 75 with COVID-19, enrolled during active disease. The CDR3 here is CAIAPRQARTNYGYTF. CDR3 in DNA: TGTGCCATAGCCCCACGACAGGCAAGGACAAACTATGGCTACACCTTC.